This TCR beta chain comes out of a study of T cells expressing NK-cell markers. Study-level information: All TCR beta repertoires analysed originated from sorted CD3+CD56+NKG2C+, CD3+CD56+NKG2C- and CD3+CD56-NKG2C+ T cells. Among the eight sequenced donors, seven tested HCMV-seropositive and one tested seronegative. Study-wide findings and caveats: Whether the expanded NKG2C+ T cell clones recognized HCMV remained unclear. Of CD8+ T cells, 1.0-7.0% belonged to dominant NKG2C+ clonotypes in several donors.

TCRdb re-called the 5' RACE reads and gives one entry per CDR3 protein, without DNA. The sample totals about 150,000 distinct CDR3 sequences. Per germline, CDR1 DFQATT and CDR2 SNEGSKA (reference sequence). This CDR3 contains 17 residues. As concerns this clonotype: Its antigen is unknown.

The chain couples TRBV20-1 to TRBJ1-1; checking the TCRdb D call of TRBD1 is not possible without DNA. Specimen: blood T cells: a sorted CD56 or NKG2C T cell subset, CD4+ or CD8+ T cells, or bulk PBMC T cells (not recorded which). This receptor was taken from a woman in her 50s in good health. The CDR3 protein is CSARGQDRGGWNTEAFF.